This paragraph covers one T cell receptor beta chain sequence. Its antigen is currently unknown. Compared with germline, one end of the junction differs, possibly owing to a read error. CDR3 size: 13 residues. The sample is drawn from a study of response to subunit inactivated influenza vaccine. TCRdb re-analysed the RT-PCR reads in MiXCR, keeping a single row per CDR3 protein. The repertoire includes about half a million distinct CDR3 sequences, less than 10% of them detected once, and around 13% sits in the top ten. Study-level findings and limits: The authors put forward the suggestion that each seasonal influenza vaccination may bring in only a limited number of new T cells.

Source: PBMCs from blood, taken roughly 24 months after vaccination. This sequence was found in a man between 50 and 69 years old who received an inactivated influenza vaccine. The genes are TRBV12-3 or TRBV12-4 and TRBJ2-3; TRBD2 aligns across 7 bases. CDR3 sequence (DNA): TGTGCCAGCAGTTGGGAGGGTACAGGTACGCAGTATTTT. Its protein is CASSWEGTGTQYF.